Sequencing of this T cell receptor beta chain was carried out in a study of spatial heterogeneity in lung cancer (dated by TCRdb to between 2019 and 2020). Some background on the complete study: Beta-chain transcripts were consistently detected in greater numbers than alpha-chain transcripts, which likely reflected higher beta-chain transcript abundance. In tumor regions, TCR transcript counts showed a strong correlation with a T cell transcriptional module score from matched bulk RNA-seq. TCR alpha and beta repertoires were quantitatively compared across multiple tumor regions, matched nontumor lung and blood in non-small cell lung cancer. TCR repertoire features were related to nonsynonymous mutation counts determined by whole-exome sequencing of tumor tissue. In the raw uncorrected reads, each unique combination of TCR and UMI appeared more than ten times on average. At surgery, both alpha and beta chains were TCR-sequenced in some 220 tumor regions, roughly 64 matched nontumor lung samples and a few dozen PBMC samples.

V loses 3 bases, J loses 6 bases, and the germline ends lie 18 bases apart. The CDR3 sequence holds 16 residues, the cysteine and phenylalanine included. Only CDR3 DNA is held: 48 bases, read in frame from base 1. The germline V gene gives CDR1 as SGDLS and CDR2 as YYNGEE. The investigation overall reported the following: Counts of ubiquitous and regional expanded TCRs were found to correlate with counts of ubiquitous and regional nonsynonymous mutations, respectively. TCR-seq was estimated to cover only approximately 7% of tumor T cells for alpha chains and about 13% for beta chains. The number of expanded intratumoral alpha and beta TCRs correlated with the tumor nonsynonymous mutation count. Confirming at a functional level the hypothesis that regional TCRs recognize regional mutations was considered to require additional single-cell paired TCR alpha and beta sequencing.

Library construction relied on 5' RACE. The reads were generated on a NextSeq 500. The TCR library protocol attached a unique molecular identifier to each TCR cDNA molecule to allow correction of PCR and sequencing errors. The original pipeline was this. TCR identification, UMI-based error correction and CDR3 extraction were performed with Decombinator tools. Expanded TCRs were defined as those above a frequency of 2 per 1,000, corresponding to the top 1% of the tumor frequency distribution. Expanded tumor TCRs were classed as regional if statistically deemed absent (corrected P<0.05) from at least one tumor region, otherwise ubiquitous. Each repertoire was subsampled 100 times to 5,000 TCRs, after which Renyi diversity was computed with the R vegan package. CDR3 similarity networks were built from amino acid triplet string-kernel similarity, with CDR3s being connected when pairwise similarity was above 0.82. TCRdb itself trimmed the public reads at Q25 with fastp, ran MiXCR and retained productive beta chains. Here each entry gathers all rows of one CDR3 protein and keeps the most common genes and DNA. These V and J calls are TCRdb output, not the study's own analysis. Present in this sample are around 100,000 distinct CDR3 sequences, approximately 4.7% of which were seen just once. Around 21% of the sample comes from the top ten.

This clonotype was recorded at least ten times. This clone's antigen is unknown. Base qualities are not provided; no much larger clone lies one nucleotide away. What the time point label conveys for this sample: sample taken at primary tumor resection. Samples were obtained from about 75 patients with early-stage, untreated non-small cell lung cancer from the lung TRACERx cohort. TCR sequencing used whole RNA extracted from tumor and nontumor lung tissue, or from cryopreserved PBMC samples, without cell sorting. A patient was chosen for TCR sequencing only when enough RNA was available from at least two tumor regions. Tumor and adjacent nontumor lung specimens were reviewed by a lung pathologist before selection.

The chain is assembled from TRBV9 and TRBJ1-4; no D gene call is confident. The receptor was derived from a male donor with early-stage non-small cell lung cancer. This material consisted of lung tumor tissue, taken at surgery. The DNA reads TGTGCCAGCAGCGCCCCTCGGCTTGGAGGTGATGAAAAACTGTTTTTT. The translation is CASSAPRLGGDEKLFF.